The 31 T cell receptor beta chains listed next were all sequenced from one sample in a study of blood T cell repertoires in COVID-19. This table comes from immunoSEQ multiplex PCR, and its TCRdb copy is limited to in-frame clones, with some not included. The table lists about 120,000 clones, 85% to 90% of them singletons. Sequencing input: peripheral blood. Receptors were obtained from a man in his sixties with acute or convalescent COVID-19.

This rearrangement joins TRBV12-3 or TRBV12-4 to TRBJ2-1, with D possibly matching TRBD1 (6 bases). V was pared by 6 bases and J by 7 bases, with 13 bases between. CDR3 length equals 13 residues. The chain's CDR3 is CASSGRDINEQFF. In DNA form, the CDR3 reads TGTGCCAGCAGCGGCCGGGACATAAATGAGCAGTTCTTC.

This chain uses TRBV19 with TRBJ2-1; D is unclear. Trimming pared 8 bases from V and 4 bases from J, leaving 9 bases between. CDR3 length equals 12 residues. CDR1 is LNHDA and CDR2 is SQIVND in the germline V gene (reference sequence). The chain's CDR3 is CASRVGYNEQFF. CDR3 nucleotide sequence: TGTGCCAGTCGGGTCGGGTACAATGAGCAGTTCTTC.

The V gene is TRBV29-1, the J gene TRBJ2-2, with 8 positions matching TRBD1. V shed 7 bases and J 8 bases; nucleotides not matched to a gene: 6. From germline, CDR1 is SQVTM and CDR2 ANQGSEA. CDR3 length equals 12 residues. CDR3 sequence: CSAPGQGGELFF. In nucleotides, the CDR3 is TGCAGCGCCCCAGGACAGGGAGGGGAGCTGTTTTTT.

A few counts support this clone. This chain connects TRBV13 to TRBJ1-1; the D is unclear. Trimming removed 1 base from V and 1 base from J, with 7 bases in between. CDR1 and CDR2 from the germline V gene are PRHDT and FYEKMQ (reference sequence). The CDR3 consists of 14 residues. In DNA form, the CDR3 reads TGTGCCAGCAGCTTAGAGGGAGGGAACACTGAAGCTTTCTTT. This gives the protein CASSLEGGNTEAFF.

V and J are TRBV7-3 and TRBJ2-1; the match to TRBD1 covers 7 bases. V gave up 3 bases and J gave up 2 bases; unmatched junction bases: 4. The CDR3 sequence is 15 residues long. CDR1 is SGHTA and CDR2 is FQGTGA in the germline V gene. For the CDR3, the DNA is TGTGCCAGCAGCTTCGGACAGGTTGCCTACAATGAGCAGTTCTTC. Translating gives CASSFGQVAYNEQFF. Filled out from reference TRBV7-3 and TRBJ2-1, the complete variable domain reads GAGVSQTPSNKVTEKGKYVELRCDPISGHTALYWYRQSLGQGPEFLIYFQGTGAADDSGLPNDRFFAVRPEGSVSTLKIQRTERGDSAVYLCASSFGQVAYNEQFFGPGTRLTVL.

In DNA, the CDR3 is TGTGCCAGCAGTTTATCTGGTAGGGGGCACTACGAGCAGTACTTC. Its translation is CASSLSGRGHYEQYF. The rearrangement links TRBV28 to TRBJ2-7; 7 nucleotides agree with TRBD1. Looked up from germline, CDR1 is MDHEN and CDR2 is SYDVKM. This CDR3 spans 15 amino acids. The trim removed 1 base at V and 3 bases at J, leaving 6 bases unmatched. The whole variable domain, filled in from reference TRBV28 and TRBJ2-7, reads DVKVTQSSRYLVKRTGEKVFLECVQDMDHENMFWYRQDPGLGLRLIYFSYDVKMKEKGDIPEGYSVSREKKERFSLILESASTNQTSMYLCASSLSGRGHYEQYFGPGTRLTVT.

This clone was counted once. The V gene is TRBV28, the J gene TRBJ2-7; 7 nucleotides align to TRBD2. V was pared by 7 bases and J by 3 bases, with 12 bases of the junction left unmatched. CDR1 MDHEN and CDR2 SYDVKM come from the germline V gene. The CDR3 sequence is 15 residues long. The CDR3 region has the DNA TGTGCCAGCAACCCTGGATGGGGAGGGGACTACGAGCAGTACTTC. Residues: CASNPGWGGDYEQYF. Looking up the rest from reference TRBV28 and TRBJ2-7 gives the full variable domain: DVKVTQSSRYLVKRTGEKVFLECVQDMDHENMFWYRQDPGLGLRLIYFSYDVKMKEKGDIPEGYSVSREKKERFSLILESASTNQTSMYLCASNPGWGGDYEQYFGPGTRLTVT.

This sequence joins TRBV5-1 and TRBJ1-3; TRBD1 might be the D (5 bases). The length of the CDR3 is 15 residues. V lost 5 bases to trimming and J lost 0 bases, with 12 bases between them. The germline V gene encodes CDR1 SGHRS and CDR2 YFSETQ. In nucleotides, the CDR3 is TGCGCCAGCAGATCGACAGTTAGCTCTGGAAACACCATATATTTT. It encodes CASRSTVSSGNTIYF. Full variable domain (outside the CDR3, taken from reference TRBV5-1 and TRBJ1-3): KAGVTQTPRYLIKTRGQQVTLSCSPISGHRSVSWYQQTPGQGLQFLFEYFSETQRNKGNFPGRFSGRQFSNSRSEMNVSTLELGDSALYLCASRSTVSSGNTIYFGEGSWLTVV.

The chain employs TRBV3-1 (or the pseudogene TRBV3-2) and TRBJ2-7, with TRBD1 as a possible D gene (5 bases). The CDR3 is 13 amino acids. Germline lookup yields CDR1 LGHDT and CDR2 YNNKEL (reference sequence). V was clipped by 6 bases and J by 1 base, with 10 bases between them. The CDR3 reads CASRQTVSYEQYF. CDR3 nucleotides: TGTGCCAGCAGACAGACAGTTTCCTACGAGCAGTACTTC.

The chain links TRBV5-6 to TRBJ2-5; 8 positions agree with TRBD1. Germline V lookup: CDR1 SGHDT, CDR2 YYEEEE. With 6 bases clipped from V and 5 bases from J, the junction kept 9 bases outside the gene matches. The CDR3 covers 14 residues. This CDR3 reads CASIDRGLGETQYF. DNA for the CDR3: TGTGCCAGCATCGACAGGGGCCTTGGGGAGACCCAGTACTTC.

The CDR3 region has the DNA TGTGCCAGCAGCCAAGGCGGAGGGTATCGGGCTGGGGCCAACGTCCTGACTTTC. Encoded protein: CASSQGGGYRAGANVLTF. This rearrangement joins TRBV11-2 to TRBJ2-6, with D tentatively TRBD2 (6 bases). Germline V lookup: CDR1 SGHAT, CDR2 FQNNGV. The CDR3 length is 18 residues. V lost 5 bases to trimming and J lost 2 bases, with 19 bases between them.

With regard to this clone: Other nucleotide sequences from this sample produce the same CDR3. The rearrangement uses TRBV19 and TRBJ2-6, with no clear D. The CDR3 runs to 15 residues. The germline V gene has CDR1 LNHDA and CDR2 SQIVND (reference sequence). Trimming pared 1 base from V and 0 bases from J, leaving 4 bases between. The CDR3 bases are TGTGCCAGTAGTATAGTGGCCTCTGGGGCCAACGTCCTGACTTTC. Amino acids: CASSIVASGANVLTF.

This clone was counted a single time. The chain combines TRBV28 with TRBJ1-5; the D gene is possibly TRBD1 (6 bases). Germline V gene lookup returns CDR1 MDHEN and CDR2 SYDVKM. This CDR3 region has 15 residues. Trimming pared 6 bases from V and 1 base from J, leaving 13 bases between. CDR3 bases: TGTGCCAGCAGCCTCATAGGGGGAAGCAATCAGCCCCAGCATTTT. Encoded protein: CASSLIGGSNQPQHF.

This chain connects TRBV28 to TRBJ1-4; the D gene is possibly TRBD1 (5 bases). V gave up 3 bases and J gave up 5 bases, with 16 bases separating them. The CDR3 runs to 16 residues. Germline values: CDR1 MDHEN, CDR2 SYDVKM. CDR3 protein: CASSLGPIIQNEKLFF. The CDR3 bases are TGTGCCAGCAGTTTGGGGCCCATTATCCAAAATGAAAAACTGTTTTTT.

Written as DNA, the CDR3 is TGTGCCAGCAGTTTATCGGCGAACACCGGGGAGCTGTTTTTT. It specifies CASSLSANTGELFF. V usage is TRBV28 and J usage is TRBJ2-2; D is ambiguous. The CDR3 is made up of 14 amino acids. The V end was cut by 1 base, the J end by 0 bases, with 3 bases between. Germline CDR1 MDHEN, CDR2 SYDVKM.

CDR3 in DNA: TGTGCCAGCAGCAAAGTGCCAGGAAAGGACAATGAGCAGTTCTTC. This translates into CASSKVPGKDNEQFF. The rearrangement joins TRBV21-1 to TRBJ2-1; the table's D gene call, TRBD1, was not cross checked with the DNA. TRBV21-1 is an annotated pseudogene. This CDR3 is 15 amino acids long.

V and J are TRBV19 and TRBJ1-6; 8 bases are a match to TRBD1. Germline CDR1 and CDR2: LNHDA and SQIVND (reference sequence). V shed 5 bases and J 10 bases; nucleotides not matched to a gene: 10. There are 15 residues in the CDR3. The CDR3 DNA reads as TGTGCCAGTAGTGTACAGGGGGTCTCGGGATCACCCCTCCACTTT. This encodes CASSVQGVSGSPLHF.

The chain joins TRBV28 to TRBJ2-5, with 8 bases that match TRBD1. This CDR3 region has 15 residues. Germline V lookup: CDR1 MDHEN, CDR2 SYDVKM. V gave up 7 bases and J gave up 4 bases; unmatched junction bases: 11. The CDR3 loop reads CASTPMRGTGETQYF. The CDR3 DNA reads TGTGCCAGCACCCCGATGAGGGGGACAGGAGAGACCCAGTACTTC. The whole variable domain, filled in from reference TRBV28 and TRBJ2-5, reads DVKVTQSSRYLVKRTGEKVFLECVQDMDHENMFWYRQDPGLGLRLIYFSYDVKMKEKGDIPEGYSVSREKKERFSLILESASTNQTSMYLCASTPMRGTGETQYFGPGTRLLVL.

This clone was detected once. The CDR3 spells CASSQDPGGGSYEQYF. Here the CDR3 DNA reads TGTGCCAGCAGCCAAGACCCCGGGGGCGGGAGCTACGAGCAGTACTTC. The chain employs TRBV14 and TRBJ2-7, with D possibly being TRBD2 (7 bases). Germline V gene data show CDR1 as SGHDN and CDR2 as FVKESK. V was pared by 0 bases and J by 3 bases, with 15 bases between. The CDR3 totals 16 residues.

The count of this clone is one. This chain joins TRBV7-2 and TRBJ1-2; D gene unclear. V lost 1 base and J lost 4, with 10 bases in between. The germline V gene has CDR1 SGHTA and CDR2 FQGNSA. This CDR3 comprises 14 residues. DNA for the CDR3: TGTGCCAGCAGCTTAGTTACCCAGATCTATGGCTACACCTTC. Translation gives CASSLVTQIYGYTF.

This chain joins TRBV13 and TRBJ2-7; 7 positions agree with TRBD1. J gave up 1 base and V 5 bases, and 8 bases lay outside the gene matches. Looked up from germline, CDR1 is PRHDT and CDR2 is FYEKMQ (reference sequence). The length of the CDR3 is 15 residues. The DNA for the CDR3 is TGTGCCAGCAGCCGGCGACAGGGCATGTCCTACGAGCAGTACTTC. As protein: CASSRRQGMSYEQYF.

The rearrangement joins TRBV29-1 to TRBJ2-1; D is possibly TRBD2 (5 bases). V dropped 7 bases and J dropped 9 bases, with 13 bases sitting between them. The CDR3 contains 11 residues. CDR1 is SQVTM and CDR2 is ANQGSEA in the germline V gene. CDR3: CSAKLVSEQFF. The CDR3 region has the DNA TGCAGCGCAAAACTAGTTTCTGAGCAGTTCTTC.

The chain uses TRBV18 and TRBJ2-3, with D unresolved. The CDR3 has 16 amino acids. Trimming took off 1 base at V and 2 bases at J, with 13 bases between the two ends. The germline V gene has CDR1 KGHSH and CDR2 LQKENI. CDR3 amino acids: CASSPRAGHDTDTQYF. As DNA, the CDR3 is TGTGCCAGCTCACCACGGGCAGGCCATGACACAGATACGCAGTATTTT.

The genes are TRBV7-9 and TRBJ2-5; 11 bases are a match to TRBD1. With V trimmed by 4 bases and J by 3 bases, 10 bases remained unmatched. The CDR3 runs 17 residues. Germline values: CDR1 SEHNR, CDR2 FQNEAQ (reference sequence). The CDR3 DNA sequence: TGTGCCAGCAGCTCCTACGGACAGGGGGCGCGGAAAGAGACCCAGTACTTC. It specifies CASSSYGQGARKETQYF.

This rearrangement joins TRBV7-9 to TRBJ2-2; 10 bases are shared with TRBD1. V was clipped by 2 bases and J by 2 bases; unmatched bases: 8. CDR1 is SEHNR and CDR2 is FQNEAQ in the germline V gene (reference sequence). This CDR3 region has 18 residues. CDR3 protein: CASSLRSGTGENTGELFF. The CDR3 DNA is TGTGCCAGCAGCTTACGGTCGGGGACAGGGGAAAACACCGGGGAGCTGTTTTTT.

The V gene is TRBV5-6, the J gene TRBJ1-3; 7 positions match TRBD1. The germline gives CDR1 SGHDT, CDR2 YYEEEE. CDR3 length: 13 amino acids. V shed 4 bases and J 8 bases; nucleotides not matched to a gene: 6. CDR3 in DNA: TGTGCCAGCAGCATAAGACAGGGACACACCATATATTTT. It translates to CASSIRQGHTIYF.

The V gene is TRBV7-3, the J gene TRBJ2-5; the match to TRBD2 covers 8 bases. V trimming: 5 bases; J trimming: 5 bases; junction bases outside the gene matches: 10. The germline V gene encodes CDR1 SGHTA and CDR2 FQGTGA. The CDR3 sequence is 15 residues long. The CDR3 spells CASSVSGSSGETQYF. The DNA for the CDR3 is TGTGCCAGCAGCGTCAGCGGGAGTTCGGGGGAGACCCAGTACTTC.

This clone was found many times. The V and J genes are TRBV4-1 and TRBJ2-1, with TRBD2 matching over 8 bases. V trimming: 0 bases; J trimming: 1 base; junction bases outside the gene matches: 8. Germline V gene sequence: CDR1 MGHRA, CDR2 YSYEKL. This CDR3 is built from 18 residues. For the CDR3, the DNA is TGCGCCAGCAGCCAAGATTCCAGCGGGAGTGGGTCCTACAATGAGCAGTTCTTC. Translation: CASSQDSSGSGSYNEQFF.

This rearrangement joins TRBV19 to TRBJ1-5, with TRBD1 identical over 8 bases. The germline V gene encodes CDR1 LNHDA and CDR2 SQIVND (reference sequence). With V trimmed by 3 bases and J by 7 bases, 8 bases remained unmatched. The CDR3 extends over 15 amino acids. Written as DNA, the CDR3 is TGTGCCAGTAGTATCCACGGACAGGGAGGACAGCCCCAGCATTTT. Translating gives CASSIHGQGGQPQHF.

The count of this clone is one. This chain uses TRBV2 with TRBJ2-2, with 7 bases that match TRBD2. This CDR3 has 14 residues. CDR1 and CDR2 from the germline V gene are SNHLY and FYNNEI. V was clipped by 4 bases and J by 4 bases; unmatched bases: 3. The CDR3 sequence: CASSGTRGTGELFF. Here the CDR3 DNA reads TGTGCCAGCAGTGGGACTAGAGGCACCGGGGAGCTGTTTTTT. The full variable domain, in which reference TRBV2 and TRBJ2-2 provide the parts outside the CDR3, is EPEVTQTPSHQVTQMGQEVILRCVPISNHLYFYWYRQILGQKVEFLVSFYNNEISEKSEIFDDQFSVERPDGSNFTLKIRSTKLEDSAMYFCASSGTRGTGELFFGEGSRLTVL.

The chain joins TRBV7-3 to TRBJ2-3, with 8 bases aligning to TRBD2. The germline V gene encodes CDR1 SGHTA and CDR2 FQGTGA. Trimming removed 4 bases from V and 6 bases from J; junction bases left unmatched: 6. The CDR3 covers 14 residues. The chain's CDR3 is CASSSGLESDTQYF. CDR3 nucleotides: TGTGCCAGCAGCTCGGGACTAGAGTCGGATACGCAGTATTTT.